The clone carrying this T cell receptor beta chain was seen many times. The antigen is undetermined. The sample is drawn from a study of identical twins. Study-level findings and limits: Whereas memory repertoires showed no such difference, abundant cord blood beta clonotypes carried fewer insertions.

Unique molecular identifiers were present on cDNA, and template switching added a universal primer site. TCRdb reanalysed the 5' RACE reads using MiXCR and keeps one entry per CDR3 protein. The sample gives a few hundred thousand distinct CDR3 sequences, approximately 18% of which show up once; about 12% is in the top ten. V lost 5 bases, J lost 0 bases, and 8 bases lay in between. This CDR3 comprises 14 residues. CDR1 MGHRA and CDR2 YSYEKL come from the germline V gene. Each donor was a healthy Caucasian. V and J are TRBV4-1 and TRBJ1-5; no definite D call. This sequence originates from a man aged 45-60 years in good health. Specimen: naive T cells sorted from blood. In DNA, the CDR3 is TGCGCCAGCAGCATAAGGGTTAGCAATCAGCCCCAGCATTTT. It is translated as CASSIRVSNQPQHF.